Only one count was recorded for the clone carrying this T cell receptor beta chain. What it binds is unknown. The protocol was immunoSEQ multiplex PCR, while the TCRdb copy is restricted to in-frame clones and leaves out a portion. The sample carries some 25,000 clones, about 78% recorded once. These data come from a study of a mutant IDH1 vaccine in newly diagnosed glioma. Study details: Vaccination followed radiotherapy alone by 4-6 weeks, or accompanied temozolomide cycles.

Noted time point: week 11, during vaccination. The investigators gave 300 ug of mutant IDH1 20-mer peptide in each vaccine dose, together with topical imiquimod. The donors' diagnosis was new WHO grade 3 or 4 astrocytoma that was IDH1-mutant and ATRX-lost. V lost 4 bases, J lost 2 bases, and 17 bases lay in between. The CDR3 has 17 amino acids. Germline assignment: CDR1 SGHTA and CDR2 FQGNSA. Study-wide results and limits: Variations in leading peripheral T cell clonotypes appeared to have no connection with pseudoprogression.

This clonotype was sampled from a woman aged 18-35 years with glioma. The chain employs TRBV7-2 and TRBJ2-2; D might be TRBD2 (5 bases). The sample in question was PBMCs, obtained from a glioma patient whose treatment included an IDH1 peptide vaccine. CDR3 in DNA: TGTGCCAGCAGCTCCCGTGGGAGACCTGGAAACACCGGGGAGCTGTTTTTT. Protein sequence: CASSSRGRPGNTGELFF.